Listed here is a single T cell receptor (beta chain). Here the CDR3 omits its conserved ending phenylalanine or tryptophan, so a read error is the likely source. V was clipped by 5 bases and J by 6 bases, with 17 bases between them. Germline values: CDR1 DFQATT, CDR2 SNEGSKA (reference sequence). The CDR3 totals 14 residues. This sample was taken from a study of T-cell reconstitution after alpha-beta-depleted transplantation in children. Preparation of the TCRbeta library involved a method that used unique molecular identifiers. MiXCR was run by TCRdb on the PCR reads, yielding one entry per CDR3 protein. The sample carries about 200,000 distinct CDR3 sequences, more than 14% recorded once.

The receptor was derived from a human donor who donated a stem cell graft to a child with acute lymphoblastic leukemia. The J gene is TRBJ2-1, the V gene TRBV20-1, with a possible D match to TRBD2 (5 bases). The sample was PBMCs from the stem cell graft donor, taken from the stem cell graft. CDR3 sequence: CSAYMGGWGNEQFL. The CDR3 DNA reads TGCAGTGCTTATATGGGCGGGTGGGGCAATGAGCAGTTCTTG.